These 19 T cell receptor beta chains came from one sample sequenced in a study of OX40 agonist ivuxolimab in advanced cancers. Clones were sequenced by immunoSEQ multiplex PCR, and TCRdb holds only the in-frame ones, with some missing. The sample lists 50,000 or so clones, about 82% occurring once. The sequenced sample was CD4+ or CD8+ T cells sorted from blood, obtained in a trial of the OX40 agonist ivuxolimab. These receptors all come from an adult with an advanced solid tumor such as melanoma, head and neck, liver or kidney cancer.

This clone was detected only a few times. This chain links TRBV23-1 with TRBJ2-5; a weak D match, TRBD1 (5 bases). TRBV23-1 is recorded as an ORF, its role being uncertain. Trimming left V 5 bases short and J 0 bases short, with 16 bases between. The CDR3 contains 16 residues. CDR3 residues: CASSLSPTEYQETQYF. In DNA form, the CDR3 reads TGCGCCAGCAGTTTGTCCCCGACAGAGTACCAAGAGACCCAGTACTTC.

This chain links TRBV6-1 with TRBJ2-7; D uncertain. The ends were cut back, 3 bases at V and 3 bases at J, with 12 bases in the middle. The CDR3 is 14 residues long. Germline CDR1 is MNHNS and CDR2 is SASEGT. CDR3 nucleotides: TGTGCCAGCAGTGATGCCTGGTTAGACTACGAGCAGTACTTC. Translating gives CASSDAWLDYEQYF.

The genes are TRBV19 and TRBJ1-4, with 8 bases lining up with TRBD1. Germline V gene sequence: CDR1 LNHDA, CDR2 SQIVND (reference sequence). The CDR3 is made up of 16 amino acids. The ends lost 5 bases at V and 0 bases at J; junction bases unmatched: 5. The CDR3, as DNA: TGTGCCAGTAGTGGACAGGGAATATCAACTAATGAAAAACTGTTTTTT. Its translation is CASSGQGISTNEKLFF.

This chain uses TRBV19 with TRBJ2-7, with D possibly matching TRBD1 (6 bases). The CDR3 length is 13 residues. V was pared by 5 bases and J by 6 bases, with 14 bases between. Germline V lookup: CDR1 LNHDA, CDR2 SQIVND (reference sequence). The CDR3: CASSSQGRGEQYF. The CDR3 DNA is TGTGCCAGTAGTTCCCAGGGGAGAGGCGAGCAGTACTTC.

The genes are TRBV5-1 and TRBJ2-7; D gene ambiguous. CDR3 length: 11 residues. Trimming pared 2 bases from V and 5 bases from J, leaving 5 bases between. Germline CDR1 is SGHRS and CDR2 is YFSETQ. The CDR3 DNA follows: TGCGCCAGCAGCTTCCTCCACGAGCAGTACTTC. It is translated as CASSFLHEQYF.

The chain carries TRBV28 and TRBJ2-7; D is unclear. This CDR3 is built from 11 residues. Germline loops: CDR1 MDHEN, CDR2 SYDVKM. V was shortened by 6 bases and J by 3 bases, with 6 bases between the two germline ends. The CDR3 reads CASSGNYEQYF. The CDR3 nucleotides are TGTGCCAGCAGCGGTAACTACGAGCAGTACTTC.

The V and J genes are TRBV28 and TRBJ2-1; 8 bases agree with TRBD2. The germline V gene encodes CDR1 MDHEN and CDR2 SYDVKM. With V trimmed by 5 bases and J by 8 bases, 14 bases remained unmatched. The CDR3 is 16 residues long. The CDR3 nucleotides are TGTGCCAGCAGTCCTCCGAGCGGGGGCCGAGGGGATGAGCAGTTCTTC. This sequence encodes CASSPPSGGRGDEQFF. Full variable domain (outside the CDR3, taken from reference TRBV28 and TRBJ2-1): DVKVTQSSRYLVKRTGEKVFLECVQDMDHENMFWYRQDPGLGLRLIYFSYDVKMKEKGDIPEGYSVSREKKERFSLILESASTNQTSMYLCASSPPSGGRGDEQFFGPGTRLTVL.

The chain recombines TRBV4-2 with TRBJ2-7; D gene unclear. The CDR3 has 14 amino acids. CDR1 is LGHNA and CDR2 is YNFKEQ in the germline V gene. Trimming took off 1 base at V and 2 bases at J, with 9 bases between the two ends. The DNA of the CDR3 is TGTGCCAGCAGCCAAGGGCAGCTCACCTACGAGCAGTACTTC. Translation: CASSQGQLTYEQYF.

The V and J genes are TRBV28 and TRBJ2-7, with D possibly TRBD2 on 6 matching bases. Germline CDR1 and CDR2: MDHEN and SYDVKM. V was pared by 6 bases and J by 4 bases, with 22 bases between. This CDR3 is 16 amino acids long. The CDR3 here is CASRGVDGSGTYEQYF. The CDR3 coding sequence is TGTGCCAGCAGAGGGGTCGACGGATCTGGGACTTACGAGCAGTACTTC. The full variable domain, in which reference TRBV28 and TRBJ2-7 provide the parts outside the CDR3, is DVKVTQSSRYLVKRTGEKVFLECVQDMDHENMFWYRQDPGLGLRLIYFSYDVKMKEKGDIPEGYSVSREKKERFSLILESASTNQTSMYLCASRGVDGSGTYEQYFGPGTRLTVT.

J is TRBJ2-2 and V is TRBV11-3, with unresolved D. CDR3 length equals 14 residues. Trimming removed 1 base at V and 4 bases at J, with 7 bases between. Per the germline V gene, CDR1 is SGHNT and CDR2 is YENEEA. The CDR3 nucleotides read TGTGCCAGCAGCTTAGGGCAGATCACCGGGGAGCTGTTTTTT. Its protein product is CASSLGQITGELFF.

V is TRBV5-4 and J is TRBJ2-5; 12 bases are a match to TRBD2. Per germline, CDR1 SGHNT and CDR2 YYREEE (reference sequence). The CDR3 loop spans 16 amino acids. After removal of 5 bases from V and 1 base from J, the junction contained 6 bases not matched to a gene. This CDR3 is CASRSGTSGFQETQYF. The CDR3, as DNA: TGTGCCAGCAGGTCCGGGACTAGCGGGTTCCAAGAGACCCAGTACTTC.

This chain joins TRBV7-3 and TRBJ2-1, with 8 bases that match TRBD2. V was pared by 5 bases and J by 9 bases, with 9 bases of the junction left unmatched. The germline gives CDR1 SGHTA, CDR2 FQGTGA. CDR3 size: 14 residues. DNA of the CDR3: TGTGCCAGCAGCCCTCGGGAAGCGGGGGTTGAGCAGTTCTTC. Protein: CASSPREAGVEQFF.

The gene calls are TRBV2 and TRBJ2-3, with TRBD2 identical over 7 bases. The CDR3 contains 14 residues. V lost 7 bases to trimming and J lost 6 bases; unmatched junction nucleotides: 10. Germline loops: CDR1 SNHLY, CDR2 FYNNEI. The chain's CDR3 is CASTPGGGFDTQYF. CDR3 nucleotides: TGTGCCAGCACCCCGGGGGGAGGATTTGATACGCAGTATTTT.

The CDR3 sequence is CASIRGGDEKLFF. In nucleotides, the CDR3 is TGTGCCAGCATTCGAGGGGGCGATGAAAAACTGTTTTTT. The chain has TRBV6-1 and TRBJ1-4, with TRBD1 matching 7 bases. Germline V lookup: CDR1 MNHNS, CDR2 SASEGT. CDR3 size: 13 residues. Trimming took 7 bases from V and 6 from J; bases not matched to a gene: 5.

The chain recombines TRBV7-2 with TRBJ2-3; possibly TRBD2 for D (5 bases). This CDR3 spans 13 amino acids. Germline V gene data show CDR1 as SGHTA and CDR2 as FQGNSA. Trimming left V 1 base short and J 6 bases short, with 8 bases between. CDR3 DNA: TGTGCCAGCAGCTTAGGAGGGTGGGATACGCAGTATTTT. It encodes CASSLGGWDTQYF.

The chain carries TRBV6-6 and TRBJ2-1; D is undetermined. With 0 bases removed from V and 5 bases from J, the gap between germline ends came to 14 bases. Germline CDR1 MNHNY, CDR2 SVGAGI (reference sequence). The CDR3 has 16 residues. Written as DNA, the CDR3 is TGTGCCAGCAGTTACTCGCCGGTTAGAATCGACAATGAGCAGTTCTTC. It is translated as CASSYSPVRIDNEQFF.

This clone showed up just a few times. The CDR3 nucleotides are TGTGCCAGCAGCTTAGGGAGCCACCAGCCCCAGCATTTT. It codes for CASSLGSHQPQHF. The rearrangement uses TRBV7-3 and TRBJ1-5; no clear D gene. CDR3 length: 13 amino acids. The V gene's germline CDR1 is SGHTA and CDR2 FQGTGA. The V end lost 2 bases, the J end lost 7 bases, and 9 bases lay between the germline ends.

CDR3 in amino acids: CASNVVGGTFHTF. DNA for the CDR3: TGTGCCAGCAATGTCGTCGGCGGGACCTTCCACACCTTC. This chain joins TRBV28 and TRBJ1-2, with D tentatively TRBD1 (5 bases). Germline lookup yields CDR1 MDHEN and CDR2 SYDVKM. The CDR3 runs 13 residues. V dropped 7 bases and J dropped 12 bases, with 21 bases sitting between them.

The chain carries TRBV11-2 and TRBJ1-2; tentatively, D is TRBD1 (5 bases). This CDR3 has 14 residues. The germline V gene has CDR1 SGHAT and CDR2 FQNNGV. V was cut by 1 base and J by 6 bases, with 12 bases left in between. The CDR3 DNA is TGTGCCAGCAGCTTAGCACAGGCAGCCCATGGCTACACCTTC. It is translated as CASSLAQAAHGYTF.